These 15 T cell receptor beta chains were all obtained from the same sample, sequenced in a study of shared clonotypes between healthy human individuals. The repertoire was sequenced with immunoSEQ multiplex PCR; TCRdb's copy has only in-frame clones and lacks some. The sample yields roughly 890,000 clones, around 93% seen once. Naive CD8 isolation took CD45RO-negative cells positively selected for CCR7 and excluded terminally differentiated effector memory CD45RA+ cells. The sequenced material came from naive CD8+ T cells sorted from blood. The receptors here all came from a man aged 25-40 years in good health.

The chain is built from TRBV29-1 and TRBJ1-2, with D possibly matching TRBD1 (6 bases). The CDR3 has 13 residues. V gave up 4 bases and J gave up 3 bases, with 12 bases separating them. CDR1 and CDR2 from the germline V gene are SQVTM and ANQGSEA. CDR3 in amino acids: CSVVAGVDYGYTF. In DNA form, the CDR3 reads TGCAGCGTTGTCGCAGGGGTGGACTATGGCTACACCTTC.

The V gene is TRBV7-9, the J gene TRBJ2-1; 8 nucleotides agree with TRBD2. Looked up from germline, CDR1 is SEHNR and CDR2 is FQNEAQ (reference sequence). The CDR3 runs to 16 residues. V shed 1 base, J shed 7 bases, and the junction held 9 bases outside the gene matches. CDR3 in DNA: TGTGCCAGCAGCTTAGTGGCGGGAGGCCTGGTTAATGAGCAGTTCTTC. Its translation: CASSLVAGGLVNEQFF. The whole variable domain, remainder taken from reference TRBV7-9 and TRBJ2-1, is DTGVSQNPRHKITKRGQNVTFRCDPISEHNRLYWYRQTLGQGPEFLTYFQNEAQLEKSRLLSDRFSAERPKGSFSTLEIQRTEQGDSAMYLCASSLVAGGLVNEQFFGPGTRLTVL.

The CDR3 region is CASSLSGLAGRRGYEQYF. In DNA form, the CDR3 reads TGTGCCAGCAGCCTTAGCGGATTAGCGGGACGGAGGGGCTACGAGCAGTACTTC. V usage is TRBV28 and J usage is TRBJ2-7; 8 bases line up with TRBD2. The trim removed 6 bases at V and 3 bases at J, leaving 19 bases unmatched. Germline V gene data show CDR1 as MDHEN and CDR2 as SYDVKM. The CDR3 consists of 18 residues.

The V gene is TRBV7-9, the J gene TRBJ1-4; D gene unclear. V was trimmed by 7 bases and J by 0 bases, leaving 15 bases between them. Per germline, CDR1 SEHNR and CDR2 FQNEAQ (reference sequence). This CDR3 is 16 amino acids long. The CDR3 coding sequence is TGTGCCAGCACTTATACACCCGAAGCAACTAATGAAAAACTGTTTTTT. This codes for CASTYTPEATNEKLFF.

The V and J genes are TRBV7-9 and TRBJ2-7, with TRBD1 matching 9 bases. Germline trimming cut 2 bases from V and 5 bases from J; bases unmatched to any gene: 10. Looked up from germline, CDR1 is SEHNR and CDR2 is FQNEAQ (reference sequence). The CDR3 extends over 16 amino acids. CDR3 nucleotide sequence: TGTGCCAGCAGCTTATTCCCTCGGACAGGGGATCACGAGCAGTACTTC. Its translation: CASSLFPRTGDHEQYF.

This chain uses TRBV30 with TRBJ2-7, with 10 nucleotides matching TRBD1. The CDR3 has 14 amino acids. The junction had 8 bases not matched to a gene; V was cut back by 2 bases and J by 7 bases. Germline CDR1 is GTSNPN and CDR2 is SVGIG (reference sequence). CDR3 region: CAWSMTGGGWEQYF. The CDR3 bases are TGTGCCTGGAGTATGACAGGGGGCGGCTGGGAGCAGTACTTC.

The chain links TRBV5-8 to TRBJ1-2; D call uncertain. There are 13 residues in the CDR3. Trimming stripped 0 bases from V and 6 bases from J, with 9 bases between. Germline CDR1 reads SGHTS; CDR2 reads YDEGEE. The CDR3 protein is CASSLGWADGYTF. CDR3 nucleotide sequence: TGTGCCAGCAGCTTGGGGTGGGCCGATGGCTACACCTTC. The variable domain in full, completed from reference TRBV5-8 and TRBJ1-2, reads EAGVTQSPTHLIKTRGQQATLRCSPISGHTSVYWYQQALGLGLQFLLWYDEGEERNRGNFPPRFSGRQFPNYSSELNVNALELEDSALYLCASSLGWADGYTFGSGTRLTVV.

The V call is TRBV19, the J call TRBJ1-1; the D gene is possibly TRBD1 (5 bases). The V end lost 5 bases, the J end lost 5 bases, and 15 bases lay between the germline ends. The CDR3 contains 14 residues. Germline V CDR1 and CDR2: LNHDA, SQIVND (reference sequence). The CDR3 region is CASSRTGLGTEAFF. CDR3 nucleotides: TGTGCCAGTAGTCGGACGGGGCTGGGAACTGAAGCTTTCTTT.

The J gene is TRBJ2-7, the V gene TRBV5-1; 10 bases map to TRBD1. Germline CDR1 reads SGHRS; CDR2 reads YFSETQ. The CDR3 spans 13 residues. With V trimmed by 6 bases and J by 5 bases, 5 bases remained unmatched. In nucleotides, the CDR3 is TGCGCCAGCATGTGGGACAGGGGTAACGAGCAGTACTTC. As protein: CASMWDRGNEQYF.

The chain employs TRBV29-1 and TRBJ1-1; D is uncertain. The CDR3 loop spans 13 amino acids. CDR1 SQVTM and CDR2 ANQGSEA come from the germline V gene. The V and J ends lost 3 bases and 1 base respectively, with 9 bases between them. The CDR3 sequence: CSVDIGENTEAFF. The CDR3 coding sequence is TGCAGCGTTGATATAGGAGAGAACACTGAAGCTTTCTTT.

This chain joins TRBV28 and TRBJ1-4; D uncertain. Germline loops: CDR1 MDHEN, CDR2 SYDVKM. This CDR3 has 14 amino acids. V was pared by 5 bases and J by 8 bases, with 15 bases between. The CDR3: CASSTGSESEKLFF. The CDR3 coding sequence is TGTGCCAGCAGTACTGGTTCCGAAAGCGAAAAACTGTTTTTT.

This clone was counted only a few times. The V and J genes are TRBV28 and TRBJ1-4; 10 bases are shared with TRBD1. The junction had 10 bases not matched to a gene; V was cut back by 5 bases and J by 1 base. The CDR3 is made up of 18 amino acids. The germline V gene has CDR1 MDHEN and CDR2 SYDVKM. As DNA, the CDR3 is TGTGCCAGCAGTACTCGACAGGGGGCGAAGGTAACTAATGAAAAACTGTTTTTT. Its protein product is CASSTRQGAKVTNEKLFF.

The chain is built from TRBV7-9 and TRBJ2-7; possible D gene TRBD2, 5 bases. Germline V gene lookup returns CDR1 SEHNR and CDR2 FQNEAQ (reference sequence). Trimming took 5 bases from V and 3 from J, leaving 17 bases between them. CDR3 length: 15 amino acids. CDR3 in DNA: TGTGCCAGCAGCCCCCCCGCTGAGGGTTACTACGAGCAGTACTTC. Protein product: CASSPPAEGYYEQYF.

The V call is TRBV11-2, the J call TRBJ2-7, with D maybe TRBD2 (6 bases). This CDR3 has 15 amino acids. From germline, CDR1 is SGHAT and CDR2 FQNNGV. V dropped 1 base and J dropped 2 bases, with 12 bases sitting between them. CDR3 residues: CASSLGLGGAYEQYF. The CDR3 DNA sequence: TGTGCCAGCAGCTTAGGACTCGGGGGTGCCTACGAGCAGTACTTC.

The gene calls are TRBV7-9 and TRBJ1-4; TRBD1 agrees at 7 bases. Unmatched junction bases numbered 11, after V lost 5 bases and J lost 8 bases. There are 15 residues in the CDR3. Germline CDR1 SEHNR, CDR2 FQNEAQ (reference sequence). CDR3 sequence reads: CASSATGTVKEKLFF. For the CDR3, the DNA is TGTGCCAGCAGCGCGACCGGGACAGTCAAAGAAAAACTGTTTTTT. Looking up the rest from reference TRBV7-9 and TRBJ1-4 gives the full variable domain: DTGVSQNPRHKITKRGQNVTFRCDPISEHNRLYWYRQTLGQGPEFLTYFQNEAQLEKSRLLSDRFSAERPKGSFSTLEIQRTEQGDSAMYLCASSATGTVKEKLFFGSGTQLSVL.